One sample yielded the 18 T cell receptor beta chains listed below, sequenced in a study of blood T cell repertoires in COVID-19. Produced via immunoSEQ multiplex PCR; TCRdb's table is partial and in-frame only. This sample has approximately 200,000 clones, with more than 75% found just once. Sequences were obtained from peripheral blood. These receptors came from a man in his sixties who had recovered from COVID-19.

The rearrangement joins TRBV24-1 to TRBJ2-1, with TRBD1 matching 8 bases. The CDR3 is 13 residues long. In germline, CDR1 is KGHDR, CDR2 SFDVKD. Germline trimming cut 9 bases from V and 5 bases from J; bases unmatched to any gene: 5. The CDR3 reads CATAGTGHNEQFF. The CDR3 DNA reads TGTGCCACCGCCGGGACAGGTCACAATGAGCAGTTCTTC.

The CDR3 DNA is TGTGCCAGCAGCGTAGAGAACAGGGCCGGGGAGCTGTTTTTT. Amino acids: CASSVENRAGELFF. The rearrangement uses TRBV9 and TRBJ2-2; the D gene is possibly TRBD1 (6 bases). This CDR3 comprises 14 residues. The V gene lost 0 bases and the J gene lost 6 bases, with 9 bases spanning the gap. Germline lookup yields CDR1 SGDLS and CDR2 YYNGEE.

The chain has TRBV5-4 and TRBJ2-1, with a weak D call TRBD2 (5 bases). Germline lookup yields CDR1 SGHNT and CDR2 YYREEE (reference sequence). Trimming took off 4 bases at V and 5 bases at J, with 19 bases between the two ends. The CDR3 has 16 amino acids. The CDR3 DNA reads TGTGCCAGCAGCCCGGGCGTGGACTTCACGAACAATGAGCAGTTCTTC. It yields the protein CASSPGVDFTNNEQFF.

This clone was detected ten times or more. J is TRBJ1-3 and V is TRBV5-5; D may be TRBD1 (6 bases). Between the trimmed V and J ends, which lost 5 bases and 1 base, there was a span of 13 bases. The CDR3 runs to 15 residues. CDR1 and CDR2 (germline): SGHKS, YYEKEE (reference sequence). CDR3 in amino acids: CASSLGGKSGNTIYF. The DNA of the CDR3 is TGTGCCAGCAGTTTAGGGGGTAAATCTGGAAACACCATATATTTT.

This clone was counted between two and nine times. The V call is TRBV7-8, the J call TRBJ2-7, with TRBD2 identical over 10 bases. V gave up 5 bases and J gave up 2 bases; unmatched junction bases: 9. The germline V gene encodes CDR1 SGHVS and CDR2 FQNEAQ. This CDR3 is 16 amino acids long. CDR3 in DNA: TGTGCCAGCAGCCTCGGGACTAGCGTAGAACCCTACGAGCAGTACTTC. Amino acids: CASSLGTSVEPYEQYF.

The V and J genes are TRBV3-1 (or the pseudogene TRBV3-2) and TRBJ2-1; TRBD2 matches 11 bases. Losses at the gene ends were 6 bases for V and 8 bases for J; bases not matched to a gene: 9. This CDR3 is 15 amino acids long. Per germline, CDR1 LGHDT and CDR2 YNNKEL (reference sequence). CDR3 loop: CASRLAGGPSDEQFF. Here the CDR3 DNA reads TGTGCCAGCAGGTTAGCGGGGGGGCCGTCGGATGAGCAGTTCTTC.

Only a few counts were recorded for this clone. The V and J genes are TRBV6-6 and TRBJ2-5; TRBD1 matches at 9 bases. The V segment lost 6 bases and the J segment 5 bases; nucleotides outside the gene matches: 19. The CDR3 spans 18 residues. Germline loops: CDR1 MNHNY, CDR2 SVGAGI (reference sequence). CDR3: CASRRPTGGPEGGETQYF. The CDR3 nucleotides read TGTGCCAGCAGACGACCGACAGGGGGGCCAGAGGGAGGGGAGACCCAGTACTTC.

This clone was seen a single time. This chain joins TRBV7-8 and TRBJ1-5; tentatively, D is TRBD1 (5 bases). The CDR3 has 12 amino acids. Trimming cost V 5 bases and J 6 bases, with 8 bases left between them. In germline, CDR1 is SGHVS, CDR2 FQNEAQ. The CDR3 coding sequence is TGTGCCAGCAGCCCCCAGGGTCAGCCCCAGCATTTT. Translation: CASSPQGQPQHF.

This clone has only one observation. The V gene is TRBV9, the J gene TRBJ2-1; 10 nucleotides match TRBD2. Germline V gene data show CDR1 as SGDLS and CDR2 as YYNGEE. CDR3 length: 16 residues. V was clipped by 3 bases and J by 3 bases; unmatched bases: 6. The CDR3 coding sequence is TGTGCCAGCAGCGCTCGACTAGCGGGTCTCTACAATGAGCAGTTCTTC. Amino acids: CASSARLAGLYNEQFF.

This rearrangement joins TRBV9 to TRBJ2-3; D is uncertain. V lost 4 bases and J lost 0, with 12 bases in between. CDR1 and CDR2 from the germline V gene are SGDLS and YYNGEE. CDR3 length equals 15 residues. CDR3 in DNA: TGTGCCAGCAGCCCCTTGGTTACTAGCACAGATACGCAGTATTTT. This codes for CASSPLVTSTDTQYF.

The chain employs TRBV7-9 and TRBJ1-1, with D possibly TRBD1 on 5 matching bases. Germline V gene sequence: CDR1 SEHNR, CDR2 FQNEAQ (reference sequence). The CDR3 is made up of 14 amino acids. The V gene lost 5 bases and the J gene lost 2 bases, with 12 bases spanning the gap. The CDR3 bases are TGTGCCAGCAGCGATTCGACAGAAAACACTGAAGCTTTCTTT. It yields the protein CASSDSTENTEAFF. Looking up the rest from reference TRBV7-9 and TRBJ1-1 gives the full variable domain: DTGVSQNPRHKITKRGQNVTFRCDPISEHNRLYWYRQTLGQGPEFLTYFQNEAQLEKSRLLSDRFSAERPKGSFSTLEIQRTEQGDSAMYLCASSDSTENTEAFFGQGTRLTVV.

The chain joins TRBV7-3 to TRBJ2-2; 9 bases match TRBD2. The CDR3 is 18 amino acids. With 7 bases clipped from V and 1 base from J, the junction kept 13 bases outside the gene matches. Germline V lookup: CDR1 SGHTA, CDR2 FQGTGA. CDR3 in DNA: TGTGCCAGCAACCGCATCGGGGCTAGCGGGGTGAACACCGGGGAGCTGTTTTTT. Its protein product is CASNRIGASGVNTGELFF.

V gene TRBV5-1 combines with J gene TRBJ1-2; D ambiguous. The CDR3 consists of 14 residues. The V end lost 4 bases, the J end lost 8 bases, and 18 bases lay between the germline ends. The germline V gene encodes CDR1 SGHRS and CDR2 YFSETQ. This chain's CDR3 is CASSPGEEALGYTF. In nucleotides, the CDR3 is TGCGCCAGCAGCCCCGGCGAGGAGGCTTTGGGCTACACCTTC.

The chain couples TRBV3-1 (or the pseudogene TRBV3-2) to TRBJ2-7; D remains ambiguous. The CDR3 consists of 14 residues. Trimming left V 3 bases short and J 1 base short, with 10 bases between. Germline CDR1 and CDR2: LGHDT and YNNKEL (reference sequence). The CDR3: CASSHRDFSYEQYF. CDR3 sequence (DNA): TGTGCCAGCAGCCATCGAGACTTTTCCTACGAGCAGTACTTC.

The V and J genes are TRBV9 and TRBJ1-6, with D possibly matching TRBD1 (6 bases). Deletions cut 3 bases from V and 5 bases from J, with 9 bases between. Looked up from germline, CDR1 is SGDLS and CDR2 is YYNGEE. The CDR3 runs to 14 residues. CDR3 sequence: CASSAGQNNSPLHF. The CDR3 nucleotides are TGTGCCAGCAGCGCCGGACAGAATAATTCACCCCTCCACTTT.

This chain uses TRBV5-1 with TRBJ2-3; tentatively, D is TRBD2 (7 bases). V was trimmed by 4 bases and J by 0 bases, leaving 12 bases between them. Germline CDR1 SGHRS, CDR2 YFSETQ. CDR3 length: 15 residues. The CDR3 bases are TGCGCCAGCAGCCTGGGGGGGCGTAGCACAGATACGCAGTATTTT. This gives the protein CASSLGGRSTDTQYF.

Here the CDR3 reads CASGLPHIQGGPDTQYF. The DNA for the CDR3 is TGCGCCAGCGGCCTCCCACATATCCAGGGAGGGCCAGATACGCAGTATTTT. V and J are TRBV5-1 and TRBJ2-3; 7 nucleotides align to TRBD2. V lost 7 bases to trimming and J lost 4 bases; unmatched junction nucleotides: 18. This CDR3 is built from 17 residues. Germline V gene lookup returns CDR1 SGHRS and CDR2 YFSETQ.

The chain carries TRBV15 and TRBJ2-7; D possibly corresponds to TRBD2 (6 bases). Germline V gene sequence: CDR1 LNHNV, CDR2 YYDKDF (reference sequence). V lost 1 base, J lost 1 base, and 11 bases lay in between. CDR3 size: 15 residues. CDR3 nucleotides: TGTGCCACCAGCAGAGGGGTAGCGGAGTCCTACGAGCAGTACTTC. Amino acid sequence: CATSRGVAESYEQYF.